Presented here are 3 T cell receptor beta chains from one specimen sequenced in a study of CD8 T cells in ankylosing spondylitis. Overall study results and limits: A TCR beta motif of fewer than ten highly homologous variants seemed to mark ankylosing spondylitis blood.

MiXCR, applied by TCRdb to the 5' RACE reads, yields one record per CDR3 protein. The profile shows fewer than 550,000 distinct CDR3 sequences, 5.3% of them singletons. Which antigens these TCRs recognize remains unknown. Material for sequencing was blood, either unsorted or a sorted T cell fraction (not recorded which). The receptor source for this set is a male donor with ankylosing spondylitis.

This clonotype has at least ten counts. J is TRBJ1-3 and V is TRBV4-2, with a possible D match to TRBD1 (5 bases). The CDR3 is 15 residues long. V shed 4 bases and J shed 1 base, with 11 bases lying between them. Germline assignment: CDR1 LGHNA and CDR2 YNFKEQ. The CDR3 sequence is CASSREGLSGNTIYF. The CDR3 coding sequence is TGTGCCAGCAGCCGGGAGGGGCTTTCTGGAAACACCATATATTTT.

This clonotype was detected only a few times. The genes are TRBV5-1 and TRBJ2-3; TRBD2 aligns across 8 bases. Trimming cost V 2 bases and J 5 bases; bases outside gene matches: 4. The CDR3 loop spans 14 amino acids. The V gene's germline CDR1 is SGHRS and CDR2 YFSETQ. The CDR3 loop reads CASSLPLAGDTQYF. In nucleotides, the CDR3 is TGCGCCAGCAGCTTACCGCTAGCGGGAGATACGCAGTATTTT.

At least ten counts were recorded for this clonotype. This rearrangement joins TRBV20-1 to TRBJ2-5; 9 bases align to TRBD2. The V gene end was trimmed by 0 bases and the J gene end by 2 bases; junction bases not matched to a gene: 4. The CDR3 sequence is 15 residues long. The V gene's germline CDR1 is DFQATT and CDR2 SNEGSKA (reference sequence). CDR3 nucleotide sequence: TGCAGTGCTAGAGAGGGGACTAGCCTACAAGAGACCCAGTACTTC. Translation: CSAREGTSLQETQYF.